This is a list of T cell receptor beta chains from one sample in a study of blood T cell repertoires in COVID-19. This table comes from immunoSEQ multiplex PCR, and its TCRdb copy is limited to in-frame clones, with some not included. The sample yields around 240,000 clones, 86% seen once. Sequenced sample: PBMCs or T cells enriched from blood (not recorded which). The receptor source for this set is a woman in her forties or fifties who had recovered from COVID-19. Each CDR3 is given with its conserved first and last residue. D genes are given only for firm matches. Size is stated for part of the rows, as once, few or many counts, or as a class when the clone is expanded.

d_call: NA; j_call: TRBJ2-3; v_call: TRBV20-1; clone_size: NA; cdr3_nt: TGCAGTGGGAGGAATTTAGATACGCAGTATTTT; cdr3_aa: CSGRNLDTQYF
d_call: TRBD1; j_call: TRBJ1-2; v_call: TRBV27; clone_size: NA; cdr3_nt: TGTGCCAGCAGTTTATCGGGGACAGTGCGTGGCTACACCTTC; cdr3_aa: CASSLSGTVRGYTF
d_call: NA; j_call: TRBJ2-1; v_call: TRBV28; clone_size: NA; cdr3_nt: TGTGCCAGCACCCCGGGTCAGATCTCCTACAATGAGCAGTTCTTC; cdr3_aa: CASTPGQISYNEQFF
d_call: TRBD1; j_call: TRBJ2-3; v_call: TRBV9; clone_size: NA; cdr3_nt: TGTGCCAGCAGCTCAAGCCGGACAGGGGGCACAGATACGCAGTATTTT; cdr3_aa: CASSSSRTGGTDTQYF
d_call: TRBD2; j_call: TRBJ2-7; v_call: TRBV30; clone_size: NA; cdr3_nt: TGTGCCTGGAGCCCGCGAGCGGGAATAATCTACGAGCAGTACTTC; cdr3_aa: CAWSPRAGIIYEQYF
d_call: TRBD1; j_call: TRBJ2-7; v_call: TRBV30; clone_size: once; cdr3_nt: TGTGCCTGGAGCCCATCAGGGACAGGGGGTCGTGACGAGCAGTACTTC; cdr3_aa: CAWSPSGTGGRDEQYF
d_call: TRBD1; j_call: TRBJ2-7; v_call: TRBV11-2; clone_size: NA; cdr3_nt: TGTGCCAGCAGCTTAGGGATGTTTATCGGGACAGGGACGGGAGAGCAGTACTTC; cdr3_aa: CASSLGMFIGTGTGEQYF
d_call: NA; j_call: TRBJ2-7; v_call: TRBV7-8; clone_size: NA; cdr3_nt: TGTGCCAGCAGCCGGGACACTTCCTACGAGCAGTACTTC; cdr3_aa: CASSRDTSYEQYF
d_call: TRBD2; j_call: TRBJ2-2; v_call: TRBV7-2; clone_size: NA; cdr3_nt: TGTGCCAGCAGCTACCTAGCGGGAGGCTCCGGGGAGCTGTTTTTT; cdr3_aa: CASSYLAGGSGELFF
d_call: TRBD1; j_call: TRBJ2-7; v_call: TRBV7-9; clone_size: NA; cdr3_nt: TGTGCCAGCTCCCGGGACAGGCTCTCCGAGCAGTACTTC; cdr3_aa: CASSRDRLSEQYF
d_call: NA; j_call: TRBJ1-2; v_call: TRBV30; clone_size: NA; cdr3_nt: TGTGCCTGGAACAACTGGGGGGATCGGTATGGCTACACCTTC; cdr3_aa: CAWNNWGDRYGYTF
d_call: TRBD1; j_call: TRBJ1-4; v_call: TRBV5-1; clone_size: NA; cdr3_nt: TGCGCCAGCAGCTTGAGGCAGGGGGCAACTAATGAAAAACTGTTTTTT; cdr3_aa: CASSLRQGATNEKLFF
d_call: NA; j_call: TRBJ2-1; v_call: TRBV19; clone_size: NA; cdr3_nt: TGTGCCAGTTCGATAGCGTTGGATGAGCAGTTCTTC; cdr3_aa: CASSIALDEQFF
d_call: NA; j_call: TRBJ2-2; v_call: TRBV5-8; clone_size: NA; cdr3_nt: TGTGCCAGCAGCTGGGGACAGAACACCGGGGAGCTGTTTTTT; cdr3_aa: CASSWGQNTGELFF
d_call: TRBD2; j_call: TRBJ2-3; v_call: TRBV27; clone_size: NA; cdr3_nt: TGTGCCAGCAGTCCACTAGCGGGAGCAGATACGCAGTATTTT; cdr3_aa: CASSPLAGADTQYF
d_call: NA; j_call: TRBJ1-6; v_call: TRBV28; clone_size: NA; cdr3_nt: TGTGCCAGCAGACCCCAGGGTGGCTCCTATAATTCACCCCTCCACTTT; cdr3_aa: CASRPQGGSYNSPLHF
d_call: NA; j_call: TRBJ2-7; v_call: TRBV27; clone_size: NA; cdr3_nt: TGTGCCAGCAGCTGGGGACAGGCGGGGGCGTCCGAGCAGTACTTC; cdr3_aa: CASSWGQAGASEQYF
d_call: TRBD1; j_call: TRBJ1-2; v_call: TRBV7-8; clone_size: NA; cdr3_nt: TGTGCCAGCAGCTTAGCGGACAGGGTTTCTCCTAACTATGGCTACACCTTC; cdr3_aa: CASSLADRVSPNYGYTF
d_call: TRBD1; j_call: TRBJ2-1; v_call: TRBV5-4; clone_size: NA; cdr3_nt: TGTGCCAGCCATCAGGGGGCTGGCTACAATGAGCAGTTCTTC; cdr3_aa: CASHQGAGYNEQFF
d_call: NA; j_call: TRBJ1-3; v_call: TRBV21-1; clone_size: NA; cdr3_nt: TGTGCCAGACGGGACAGGCGGGGAAACACCATATATTTT; cdr3_aa: CARRDRRGNTIYF
d_call: NA; j_call: TRBJ2-7; v_call: TRBV4-1; clone_size: once; cdr3_nt: TGCGCCAGCAGCCAAGGATCGGGAGTCACGGGGGAGCAGTACTTC; cdr3_aa: CASSQGSGVTGEQYF
d_call: NA; j_call: TRBJ2-2; v_call: TRBV4-3; clone_size: NA; cdr3_nt: TGCGCCAGCAGCCAAGTTTTTAGGGGGATAGGTACCGGGGAGCTGTTTTTT; cdr3_aa: CASSQVFRGIGTGELFF